This T cell receptor beta chain was identified during a study of T cell repertoires in cytomegalovirus infection. Study summary: Peptides in the study included HLA-C-restricted and HLA-B-restricted CMV epitopes. In public TCR beta signatures, there were indications of both CMV infection and matching HLA type. Study-wide results and caveats: Predominance within the ex vivo response was attributable to HLA-C-restricted CMV-specific TCR beta clonotypes.

Using its own MiXCR run on the reads, TCRdb lists one record per CDR3 protein. The profile shows 700,000 to 850,000 distinct CDR3 sequences, approximately 29% of them singletons. The germline gives CDR1 LNHNV, CDR2 YYDKDF (reference sequence). V gave up 0 bases and J gave up 1 base, with 7 bases separating them. The CDR3 has 15 amino acids. On this clonotype: Its antigen is unidentified.

This TCR derives from a human donor in good health (CMV status not recorded). Some clones in this sample may be carry-over from other donors' samples. The chain combines TRBV15 with TRBJ2-1; D remains unclear. Source: cultured CD8+ T cells from PBMCs, taken from culture after CMV antigen stimulation. The CDR3 spells CATSRDRWSYNEQFF. Written as DNA, the CDR3 is TGTGCCACCAGCAGAGACAGGTGGTCCTACAATGAGCAGTTCTTC. Variable domain in full (rest from reference TRBV15 and TRBJ2-1): DAMVIQNPRYQVTQFGKPVTLSCSQTLNHNVMYWYQQKSSQAPKLLFHYYDKDFNNEADTPDNFQSRRPNTSFCFLDIRSPGLGDTAMYLCATSRDRWSYNEQFFGPGTRLTVL.